This T cell receptor (beta chain) was observed in a study of identical twins (dated by TCRdb to 2016 to 2017). About the study as a whole: To test whether fetal clonotypes persist, the study used deep sequencing on TCR alpha and beta repertoires from monozygotic twins, unrelated adults of various ages, and cord blood. To rule out contamination, the twin experiments were replicated at different times with different library preparation protocols. Points the paper makes about the study in general: Because the same donors could not be followed over many years, the conclusions relied on cross-sectional statistical analysis. Out-of-frame TCR alpha sequences shared between twins showed an excess of low generation-probability sequences compared with coincidental sharing between unrelated individuals. The excess sharing between twins in beta out-of-frame sequences was weaker because fewer shared sequences reduced the signal-to-noise ratio. In monozygotic twins, recombination models systematically underestimated out-of-frame TCR alpha sharing, but the models matched the sharing seen between unrelated individuals. Zero-insertion analyses could be partly confounded by invariant T cells such as MAIT and iNKT, although diverse VJ usage argued against such confounding for most clonotypes. Fewer insertions were carried by abundant cord blood beta clonotypes, a similar but weaker trend appeared in young adult naive repertoires, and no such trend appeared in memory repertoires.

The germline V gene yields SGHTA for CDR1 and FQGNSA for CDR2. The CDR3 measures 18 amino acids from cysteine to phenylalanine. Here the CDR3 DNA is all that survives: 54 bases in frame from base 1. In the case of this clonotype: Its antigen has not been determined. Germline is not matched at one junction end, which may reflect a read error.

Every donor in the study was a healthy Caucasian. The library was produced with 5' RACE. Reads for this sample came from an Illumina HiSeq 2000. Template switching introduced a universal primer binding site; the final cDNA contained a unique molecular identifier, enabling accurate counting of TCR cDNA molecules. Specific primers in the conserved constant-segment region were used to synthesize first-strand cDNA for TCR alpha and beta chains. To control for contamination, every cDNA library was double barcoded, receiving both a SMART-Mk sample barcode and Illumina barcodes. Two successive PCR steps introduced TruSeq adapter sequences along with Illumina sample barcodes. The Illumina HiSeq platform was used with custom primers to sequence TCR alpha and beta cDNA libraries. As for how the authors treated the data: Raw reads were processed with MiGEC to extract unique molecular identifiers, and MiXCR was used to determine CDR3 positions. For each individual, recombination models were inferred using an EM algorithm with the repgenHMM and IGoR tools. Shared clonotype analysis was performed with the tcR package in R, normalizing sharing by the product of cloneset sizes. To study raw recombination free of thymic and clonal selection effects, out-of-frame nonproductive sequences were analyzed. TCRdb cleaned the public reads at Q25 with fastp, built clones with MiXCR and kept in-frame beta chains. CDR3 protein sequences are deduplicated, and each keeps its most common genes and DNA. It is TCRdb's table, rather than the study itself, that gives the V and J calls and clone size. The table for this sample lists 1.5 million to 2 million distinct CDR3 sequences; about 31% of them were counted only once. The ten largest clones take up around 0.25% of the sample.

Recombination linked TRBV7-2 to TRBJ2-4; the D region possibly corresponds to TRBD2 (9 bases align). This clonotype was sampled from a newborn girl in good health. What was sequenced was cord blood. In nucleotides, the sequence is TGTGCCAGCAGCCTAGCGGGGATCTCCGGGACAGGTTTCTTTGAGCAGTACTTC. Translation gives CASSLAGISGTGFFEQYF.